The 29 T cell receptor beta chains below all came from one sample that was sequenced in a study of blood T cell repertoires in COVID-19. Sequencing was performed with immunoSEQ multiplex PCR; in TCRdb, only in-frame clones are kept and a portion is missing. This sample has approximately 170,000 clones, with approximately 84% found just once. Sequenced: peripheral blood. The source is a middle-aged man who had recovered from COVID-19.

The J gene is TRBJ1-6, the V gene TRBV5-4; 9 positions match TRBD1. From germline, CDR1 is SGHNT and CDR2 YYREEE (reference sequence). The CDR3 contains 14 residues. V shed 4 bases, J shed 10 bases, and the junction held 6 bases outside the gene matches. The CDR3 loop is CASSPGTGSSPLHF. DNA of the CDR3: TGTGCCAGCAGCCCTGGGACAGGGTCATCACCCCTCCACTTT.

The J gene is TRBJ2-7, the V gene TRBV5-3, with 9 nucleotides matching TRBD1. TRBV5-3 is reported as an ORF; its role is uncertain. The J segment lost 0 bases and the V segment lost 4 bases, leaving 5 bases of the junction unmatched. The CDR3 runs 15 residues. The CDR3 DNA reads TGTGCCAGAAGCGTCCGGGACAGGGACTCCTACGAGCAGTACTTC. As protein: CARSVRDRDSYEQYF.

This clone turned up a few times. V and J are TRBV24-1 and TRBJ2-1; the D gene is possibly TRBD2 (5 bases). Trimming took off 5 bases at V and 2 bases at J, with 12 bases between the two ends. CDR1 is KGHDR, CDR2 SFDVKD, per germline. This CDR3 contains 15 residues. CDR3 DNA sequence: TGTGCCACCAGTGGTCGGGATTTACCCTACAATGAGCAGTTCTTC. Translated: CATSGRDLPYNEQFF.

The V and J genes are TRBV2 and TRBJ2-7; D ambiguous. With 4 bases removed from V and 3 bases from J, the gap between germline ends came to 16 bases. The length of the CDR3 is 15 residues. Germline V gives CDR1 SNHLY, CDR2 FYNNEI. The CDR3 bases are TGTGCCAGCAGTGGCGAGGAGTCGGCCCACTACGAGCAGTACTTC. Its translation is CASSGEESAHYEQYF.

This rearrangement joins TRBV5-4 to TRBJ1-2, with D possibly TRBD1 on 6 matching bases. V was shortened by 1 base and J by 10 bases, with 11 bases between the two germline ends. This CDR3 spans 12 amino acids. CDR1 SGHNT and CDR2 YYREEE come from the germline V gene (reference sequence). This CDR3 is CASSLTGNAYTF. In DNA form, the CDR3 reads TGTGCCAGCAGCTTGACAGGGAACGCCTACACCTTC.

The J gene is TRBJ2-7, the V gene TRBV29-1; 7 bases are a match to TRBD1. The CDR3 is 13 amino acids. CDR1 SQVTM and CDR2 ANQGSEA come from the germline V gene. V was clipped by 4 bases and J by 6 bases; unmatched bases: 9. Here the CDR3 reads CSVVEDRLSEQYF. CDR3 DNA: TGCAGCGTTGTGGAGGACAGGCTTTCCGAGCAGTACTTC.

V and J are TRBV7-9 and TRBJ2-1; D may be TRBD1 (5 bases). From germline, CDR1 is SEHNR and CDR2 FQNEAQ (reference sequence). The CDR3 covers 14 residues. V lost 5 bases and J lost 6, with 14 bases in between. CDR3 DNA: TGTGCCAGCAGCCCCAGGTTGGGGCCCAATGAGCAGTTCTTC. This sequence encodes CASSPRLGPNEQFF.

The gene calls are TRBV4-3 and TRBJ1-2; 7 nucleotides match TRBD1. The CDR3 covers 14 residues. Germline V gives CDR1 LGHNA, CDR2 YSLEER. With V trimmed by 3 bases and J by 8 bases, 9 bases remained unmatched. CDR3 sequence reads: CASSHGKGAGGYTF. CDR3 DNA sequence: TGCGCCAGCAGCCATGGAAAGGGGGCGGGAGGCTACACCTTC.

CDR3 protein: CASSQARTSGISYNEQFF. CDR3 nucleotide sequence: TGTGCCAGCAGCCAAGCTCGGACTAGCGGGATATCCTACAATGAGCAGTTCTTC. The chain joins TRBV3-1 (or the pseudogene TRBV3-2) to TRBJ2-1; TRBD2 matches 12 bases. This CDR3 spans 18 amino acids. Germline loops: CDR1 LGHDT, CDR2 YNNKEL (reference sequence). With V trimmed by 1 base and J by 1 base, 5 bases remained unmatched.

In DNA, the CDR3 is TGTGCCAGCAGTTACTCTGGCAGGGCCGGTCAGCCCCAGCATTTT. The encoded protein is CASSYSGRAGQPQHF. The chain employs TRBV6-2 or TRBV6-3 and TRBJ1-5, with D possibly TRBD1 on 5 matching bases. CDR1 is MNHEY and CDR2 is SVGEGT in the germline V gene. There are 15 residues in the CDR3. Deletions cut 0 bases from V and 6 bases from J, with 12 bases between.

This clone was detected a few times. The genes are TRBV7-9 and TRBJ1-6; D is unresolved. Germline CDR1 is SEHNR and CDR2 is FQNEAQ (reference sequence). This CDR3 has 10 amino acids. Trimming removed 5 bases from V and 16 bases from J, with 9 bases in between. This CDR3 reads CASSNRELHF. CDR3 nucleotides: TGTGCCAGCAGCAACCGGGAACTCCACTTT.

The rearrangement uses TRBV30 and TRBJ1-5; 8 bases are shared with TRBD1. This CDR3 comprises 13 residues. J lost 9 bases, V lost 1 base, and 5 bases had no gene match. Germline CDR1 and CDR2: GTSNPN and SVGIG (reference sequence). CDR3: CAWSGDRYGPQHF. The CDR3 DNA reads TGTGCCTGGAGTGGGGACAGGTACGGGCCCCAGCATTTT.

This clone showed up just a few times. This sequence joins TRBV19 and TRBJ2-7; 7 nucleotides align to TRBD2. This CDR3 region has 15 residues. With 2 bases clipped from V and 4 bases from J, the junction kept 8 bases outside the gene matches. Germline V gene lookup returns CDR1 LNHDA and CDR2 SQIVND (reference sequence). In DNA form, the CDR3 reads TGTGCCAGTAGTATATCGTCTAGCGGAATGTACGAGCAGTACTTC. Translated: CASSISSSGMYEQYF.

The chain uses TRBV10-1 and TRBJ2-7; D gene unclear. The V and J ends lost 3 bases and 2 bases respectively, with 5 bases between them. Germline V gives CDR1 WNHNN, CDR2 SYGVQD (reference sequence). CDR3 length: 12 residues. The CDR3 protein is CASSDRTYEQYF. The CDR3 nucleotides are TGCGCCAGCAGTGACAGGACCTACGAGCAGTACTTC.

The chain is built from TRBV28 and TRBJ2-7, with 7 bases aligning to TRBD1. Trimming took 5 bases from V and 0 from J; bases not matched to a gene: 7. The germline V gene encodes CDR1 MDHEN and CDR2 SYDVKM. This CDR3 spans 15 amino acids. The CDR3 region is CASSPTGQSSYEQYF. DNA for the CDR3: TGTGCCAGCAGTCCCACGGGACAGAGCTCCTACGAGCAGTACTTC.

This rearrangement joins TRBV14 to TRBJ2-5; D is possibly TRBD1 (5 bases). Germline V gene lookup returns CDR1 SGHDN and CDR2 FVKESK. The CDR3 contains 16 residues. V lost 4 bases and J lost 5, with 20 bases in between. CDR3 protein: CASSPSSGIYGETQYF. As DNA, the CDR3 is TGTGCCAGCAGCCCGTCGTCAGGGATTTACGGGGAGACCCAGTACTTC.

The chain combines TRBV30 with TRBJ2-7; TRBD2 might be the D (5 bases). This CDR3 comprises 14 residues. V dropped 7 bases and J dropped 2 bases, with 18 bases sitting between them. The germline CDR1 and CDR2 sequences are GTSNPN and SVGIG (reference sequence). CDR3 coding DNA: TGTGCCTCGTCTGCATCGGGGTCTGCCTACGAGCAGTACTTC. It translates to CASSASGSAYEQYF.

The V gene is TRBV11-3, the J gene TRBJ2-5; TRBD1 matches at 7 bases. The V gene end was trimmed by 5 bases and the J gene end by 5 bases; junction bases not matched to a gene: 8. The germline gives CDR1 SGHNT, CDR2 YENEEA. CDR3 length: 14 residues. The CDR3 here is CASSPYRGRETQYF. In DNA, the CDR3 is TGTGCCAGCAGCCCCTACAGGGGCAGGGAGACCCAGTACTTC.

This chain uses TRBV3-1 (or the pseudogene TRBV3-2) with TRBJ2-2, with D possibly TRBD2 on 6 matching bases. CDR1 LGHDT and CDR2 YNNKEL come from the germline V gene (reference sequence). Trimming shortened V by 2 bases and J by 6 bases, and 10 bases separated the two germline ends. This CDR3 comprises 14 residues. The CDR3 reads CASSQQLASGELFF. CDR3 in DNA: TGTGCCAGCAGCCAACAGCTAGCGTCCGGGGAGCTGTTTTTT.

The rearrangement uses TRBV6-6 and TRBJ2-7, with unresolved D. This CDR3 spans 12 amino acids. Trimming pared 6 bases from V and 1 base from J, leaving 7 bases between. The germline V gene encodes CDR1 MNHNY and CDR2 SVGAGI (reference sequence). The CDR3, as DNA: TGTGCCAGCAGGCAGGCGTCCTACGAGCAGTACTTC. It yields the protein CASRQASYEQYF.

The rearrangement uses TRBV3-1 (or the pseudogene TRBV3-2) and TRBJ2-7; D is unresolved. The CDR3 runs to 14 residues. Germline CDR1 LGHDT, CDR2 YNNKEL (reference sequence). The germline V and J ends were trimmed by 5 bases and 1 base, with 12 bases remaining between them. The CDR3 coding sequence is TGTGCCAGCAGCTTCCAGACGGGTTCCTACGAGCAGTACTTC. Protein: CASSFQTGSYEQYF.

This clone was detected only once. The chain joins TRBV7-6 to TRBJ1-1; a weak D match, TRBD1 (5 bases). Germline-derived CDR1 and CDR2 are SGHVS and FNYEAQ. There are 14 residues in the CDR3. The V end was cut by 1 base, the J end by 4 bases, with 10 bases between. The CDR3: CASSLVGVGTEAFF. Here the CDR3 DNA reads TGTGCCAGCAGCTTAGTAGGGGTCGGCACTGAAGCTTTCTTT.

The chain employs TRBV6-5 and TRBJ1-2, with 9 positions matching TRBD1. Germline-derived CDR1 and CDR2 are MNHEY and SVGAGI. The V segment lost 7 bases and the J segment 7 bases; nucleotides outside the gene matches: 13. The CDR3 spans 15 residues. CDR3 residues: CASTTTWTGEGGYTF. The DNA of the CDR3 is TGTGCCAGCACAACCACTTGGACAGGGGAGGGTGGCTACACCTTC.

The chain recombines TRBV9 with TRBJ2-7; D may be TRBD1 (6 bases). CDR3 length: 15 residues. CDR1 SGDLS and CDR2 YYNGEE come from the germline V gene. V was shortened by 4 bases and J by 6 bases, with 20 bases between the two germline ends. CDR3 in amino acids: CASSPWGQGMGEQYF. As DNA, the CDR3 is TGTGCCAGCAGCCCGTGGGGGCAGGGCATGGGCGAGCAGTACTTC.

The CDR3: CASSDPPGNEQYF. Written as DNA, the CDR3 is TGTGCCAGCAGCGACCCTCCAGGGAATGAGCAGTACTTC. This chain connects TRBV9 to TRBJ2-7; D perhaps matches TRBD1 (5 bases). CDR3 length equals 13 residues. Trimming took off 3 bases at V and 7 bases at J, with 14 bases between the two ends. Germline CDR1 and CDR2: SGDLS and YYNGEE.

In its sample, this clone was seen a few times. V and J are TRBV27 and TRBJ2-2, with 8 positions matching TRBD1. The CDR3 covers 15 residues. Per germline, CDR1 MNHEY and CDR2 SMNVEV (reference sequence). J lost 4 bases, V lost 6 bases, and 7 bases had no gene match. The DNA of the CDR3 is TGTGCCAGCAGGGGACGACAGGGGCCCACCGGGGAGCTGTTTTTT. Amino acid sequence: CASRGRQGPTGELFF.

The chain has TRBV28 and TRBJ1-6; possibly TRBD1 for D (5 bases). CDR1 and CDR2 from the germline V gene are MDHEN and SYDVKM. V shed 2 bases and J shed 8 bases, with 10 bases lying between them. The CDR3 runs 14 residues. CDR3 DNA: TGTGCCAGCAGTTTAGAGACAGCCCATTCACCCCTCCACTTT. It encodes CASSLETAHSPLHF.

The chain joins TRBV27 to TRBJ2-5; weak D call: TRBD2 (5 bases). The V end lost 8 bases, the J end lost 2 bases, and 12 bases lay between the germline ends. Germline CDR1 is MNHEY and CDR2 is SMNVEV (reference sequence). This CDR3 has 13 residues. Here the CDR3 DNA reads TGTGCCAGCGCCTTGAGGAGGCAAGAGACCCAGTACTTC. Amino acid sequence: CASALRRQETQYF.

This chain links TRBV7-2 with TRBJ2-1; D unresolved. This CDR3 comprises 14 residues. V lost 2 bases and J lost 7, with 12 bases in between. Germline loops: CDR1 SGHTA, CDR2 FQGNSA. The CDR3 region is CASSLPNLRNEQFF. CDR3 in DNA: TGTGCCAGCAGCTTACCCAACTTGAGAAATGAGCAGTTCTTC.